This T cell receptor (beta chain) was sequenced during a study of blood T cell repertoires in COVID-19. Study context: There were acute and convalescent COVID-19 samples, and they came from the United States, Italy and Spain. Nucleic acid was either cDNA or gDNA, and it came from T cells, B-cell-depleted T cells, or PBMCs.

Looked up from germline, CDR1 is LNHNV and CDR2 is YYDKDF (reference sequence). The CDR3 consists of 13 residues. V was clipped by 3 bases and J by 8 bases; unmatched bases: 6. How the authors handled the data: Estimated nucleated cell counts came from reference gene primer amplification. The repertoire was sequenced with immunoSEQ multiplex PCR; TCRdb's copy has only in-frame clones and lacks some. That table furnishes V, J and clone size, whereas the DNA furnished D and trimming. The sample lists 20,000 or so clones, about 85% occurring once. V usage is TRBV15 and J usage is TRBJ1-2; TRBD1 agrees at 7 bases. The sequencing sample was made of peripheral blood. The sequence was obtained from a human donor with active COVID-19. The donor label of this sample is uncertain. Written as DNA, the CDR3 is TGTGCCACCAGCAGCAGGACAGGTCAAGGCTACACCTTC. Translation gives CATSSRTGQGYTF.